Following are 13 T cell receptor beta chains from one sample sequenced in a study of OX40 agonist ivuxolimab in advanced cancers. Library preparation was by the immunoSEQ multiplex PCR assay. The source is immuneACCESS, and TCRdb retained only in-frame sequences with V and J called. Part of the clones is not carried over; for the studies checked, unresolved V genes explain less than half of this, and the remainder is unexplained. The sample table shows some 52,000 clones, and about 90% are seen once. Together, the top ten hold less than 7% of the sample. The input for sequencing was CD4+ or CD8+ T cells sorted from blood, taken in a trial of the OX40 agonist ivuxolimab. These receptor sequences come from an adult with an advanced solid tumor such as melanoma, head and neck, liver or kidney cancer.

This clone is judged medium-sized. The rearrangement links TRBV9 to TRBJ1-2; D is possibly TRBD1 (6 bases). CDR1 and CDR2 (germline): SGDLS, YYNGEE. Trimming shortened V by 0 bases and J by 8 bases, and 14 bases separated the two germline ends. The CDR3 runs 14 residues. The CDR3 sequence: CASSVDHRAGGYTF. The CDR3 DNA follows: TGTGCCAGCAGCGTAGATCACAGGGCGGGAGGCTACACCTTC. The variable domain in full, completed from reference TRBV9 and TRBJ1-2, reads DSGVTQTPKHLITATGQRVTLRCSPRSGDLSVYWYQQSLDQGLQFLIQYYNGEERAKGNILERFSAQQFPDLHSELNLSSLELGDSALYFCASSVDHRAGGYTFGSGTRLTVV.

The rearrangement uses TRBV2 and TRBJ1-5; weak D call: TRBD1 (5 bases). Germline CDR1 SNHLY, CDR2 FYNNEI. There are 16 residues in the CDR3. Trimming shortened V by 3 bases and J by 0 bases, and 12 bases separated the two germline ends. DNA for the CDR3: TGTGCCAGCAGTGATTTCCGGGGACTTAGCAATCAGCCCCAGCATTTT. Protein product: CASSDFRGLSNQPQHF.

The rearrangement uses TRBV6-5 and TRBJ2-3; D not resolved. Germline assignment: CDR1 MNHEY and CDR2 SVGAGI. The V gene lost 6 bases and the J gene lost 2 bases, with 6 bases spanning the gap. CDR3 length: 12 amino acids. In DNA form, the CDR3 reads TGTGCCAGCAGGACGGACACAGATACGCAGTATTTT. Its protein is CASRTDTDTQYF.

This chain links TRBV29-1 with TRBJ2-7; TRBD1 matches 10 bases. This CDR3 region has 14 residues. From germline, CDR1 is SQVTM and CDR2 ANQGSEA. V lost 6 bases and J lost 5; bases outside the gene matches: 10. For the CDR3, the DNA is TGCAGCGTCGAAAGGAGGGACAGGGGCCACGAGCAGTACTTC. Translating gives CSVERRDRGHEQYF.

The genes are TRBV5-6 and TRBJ1-5, with D unresolved. V gave up 4 bases and J gave up 4 bases, with 6 bases separating them. CDR3 length: 12 amino acids. Germline CDR1 SGHDT, CDR2 YYEEEE. The CDR3 sequence is CASSLLNQPQHF. The CDR3 DNA reads as TGTGCCAGCAGCCTGTTAAATCAGCCCCAGCATTTT.

This chain connects TRBV6-1 to TRBJ2-1, with D possibly being TRBD2 (5 bases). The CDR3 sequence is 11 residues long. CDR1 and CDR2 from the germline V gene are MNHNS and SASEGT. V shed 6 bases and J shed 8 bases, with 8 bases lying between them. CDR3 sequence reads: CASRRADEQFF. CDR3 in DNA: TGTGCCAGCAGGCGGGCGGATGAGCAGTTCTTC.

This chain joins TRBV19 and TRBJ1-5; 10 nucleotides align to TRBD1. This CDR3 is built from 15 residues. Trimming took 4 bases from V and 5 from J; bases not matched to a gene: 5. Germline V gene sequence: CDR1 LNHDA, CDR2 SQIVND (reference sequence). The CDR3 sequence is CASSTTGGSDQPQHF. Here the CDR3 DNA reads TGTGCCAGTAGTACGACAGGGGGCTCGGATCAGCCCCAGCATTTT.

The genes are TRBV11-2 and TRBJ2-7; 11 bases line up with TRBD1. CDR3 size: 16 residues. CDR1 SGHAT and CDR2 FQNNGV come from the germline V gene. With 5 bases clipped from V and 5 bases from J, the junction kept 11 bases outside the gene matches. Written as DNA, the CDR3 is TGTGCCAGCAGCCCAAGGTTGGACAGGGGGCATGACGAGCAGTACTTC. Translated: CASSPRLDRGHDEQYF.

V is TRBV27 and J is TRBJ2-5, with D tentatively TRBD1 (6 bases). Per germline, CDR1 MNHEY and CDR2 SMNVEV (reference sequence). The CDR3 has 13 amino acids. V was clipped by 4 bases and J by 5 bases, with 11 bases between them. The CDR3 loop is CASSSDRKETQYF. The CDR3 nucleotides are TGTGCCAGCAGTTCTGACAGGAAGGAGACCCAGTACTTC.

This chain connects TRBV2 to TRBJ1-2, with D tentatively TRBD1 (5 bases). CDR1 is SNHLY, CDR2 FYNNEI, per germline. This CDR3 has 13 amino acids. Trimming took off 6 bases at V and 7 bases at J, with 15 bases between the two ends. CDR3 coding DNA: TGTGCCAGCAGAGAACAGGCCACTGGTGGCTACACCTTC. Protein product: CASREQATGGYTF.

The chain combines TRBV6-6 with TRBJ2-5, with D maybe TRBD2 (6 bases). Germline V gene data show CDR1 as MNHNY and CDR2 as SVGAGI (reference sequence). The CDR3 consists of 15 residues. With 6 bases removed from V and 1 base from J, the gap between germline ends came to 15 bases. CDR3 in DNA: TGTGCCAGCAGCTTTGGGGGGTCGGGCCAAGAGACCCAGTACTTC. Its translation is CASSFGGSGQETQYF.

This clone occurred a few times. V and J are TRBV29-1 and TRBJ2-2; maybe TRBD1 (7 bases). CDR3 length: 14 amino acids. Trimming pared 5 bases from V and 3 bases from J, leaving 13 bases between. In germline, CDR1 is SQVTM, CDR2 ANQGSEA. CDR3 in amino acids: CSVSGGSDTGELFF. For the CDR3, the DNA is TGCAGCGTTTCAGGGGGGTCAGACACCGGGGAGCTGTTTTTT.

This clone showed up just a few times. The rearrangement uses TRBV5-1 and TRBJ2-7, with D possibly matching TRBD2 (5 bases). This CDR3 contains 14 residues. Germline lookup yields CDR1 SGHRS and CDR2 YFSETQ. V lost 0 bases to trimming and J lost 7 bases, with 14 bases between them. Here the CDR3 DNA reads TGCGCCAGCAGCTTGGGACGGCCGACGGGGGAGCAGTACTTC. It encodes CASSLGRPTGEQYF.